What follows are 9 T cell receptor beta chains derived from one specimen sequenced in a study of monozygotic twins with cystic fibrosis. Method: immunoSEQ multiplex PCR; TCRdb's copy keeps in-frame clones and lacks some. This repertoire shows around 25,000 clones, 96% found once; its top ten account for about 2.9%. Sequenced material: blood. These receptors all stem from a girl aged 2 to 10 with cystic fibrosis.

The chain employs TRBV30 and TRBJ2-1; no reliable D call. V dropped 0 bases and J dropped 9 bases, with 9 bases sitting between them. This CDR3 is built from 12 residues. The germline V gene encodes CDR1 GTSNPN and CDR2 SVGIG (reference sequence). The chain's CDR3 is CAWSVPRGEQFF. In DNA, the CDR3 is TGTGCCTGGAGTGTACCTCGCGGTGAGCAGTTCTTC.

In DNA, the CDR3 is TGTGCCAGCAGTGGTGGGACCCAGTACTTC. Encoded protein: CASSGGTQYF. J is TRBJ2-5 and V is TRBV28, with D uncertain. With 5 bases removed from V and 7 bases from J, the gap between germline ends came to 5 bases. Per germline, CDR1 MDHEN and CDR2 SYDVKM. The CDR3 has 10 residues.

The chain is built from TRBV19 and TRBJ2-7; 7 bases map to TRBD1. In germline, CDR1 is LNHDA, CDR2 SQIVND (reference sequence). The ends lost 5 bases at V and 2 bases at J; junction bases unmatched: 9. The CDR3 is 15 amino acids. CDR3 sequence reads: CASSGPGQLPYEQYF. The DNA for the CDR3 is TGTGCCAGTAGTGGGCCGGGACAGCTTCCCTACGAGCAGTACTTC.

V usage is TRBV7-2 and J usage is TRBJ2-3; unclear D gene. The germline V gene encodes CDR1 SGHTA and CDR2 FQGNSA. V dropped 5 bases and J dropped 9 bases, with 18 bases sitting between them. The CDR3 extends over 14 amino acids. The CDR3 here is CASSHPPILYTQYF. For the CDR3, the DNA is TGTGCCAGCAGCCACCCCCCTATACTGTACACGCAGTATTTT.

This rearrangement joins TRBV9 to TRBJ2-1; 9 bases agree with TRBD1. This CDR3 is 16 amino acids long. The V and J ends lost 0 bases and 0 bases, in that order; junction bases with no gene match: 1. Germline values: CDR1 SGDLS, CDR2 YYNGEE. As DNA, the CDR3 is TGTGCCAGCAGCGTAGGGACAGGGGACTCCTACAATGAGCAGTTCTTC. Encoded protein: CASSVGTGDSYNEQFF.

The gene calls are TRBV9 and TRBJ2-2; possible D gene TRBD2, 7 bases. CDR1 SGDLS and CDR2 YYNGEE come from the germline V gene. V was trimmed by 5 bases and J by 6 bases, leaving 23 bases between them. CDR3 size: 17 residues. CDR3 in amino acids: CASSFASGGRMAGELFF. For the CDR3, the DNA is TGTGCCAGCAGTTTTGCCTCGGGGGGCCGGATGGCCGGGGAGCTGTTTTTT.

The chain employs TRBV4-3 and TRBJ1-1; D unresolved. The CDR3 is 15 amino acids. V was trimmed by 0 bases and J by 4 bases, leaving 12 bases between them. Germline assignment: CDR1 LGHNA and CDR2 YSLEER. The CDR3 nucleotides are TGCGCCAGCAGCCAAGATAGTTCGGGGAGCACTGAAGCTTTCTTT. Its protein product is CASSQDSSGSTEAFF.

The chain couples TRBV5-1 to TRBJ1-1; TRBD1 might be the D (6 bases). The CDR3 sequence is 15 residues long. Trimming stripped 1 base from V and 0 bases from J, with 10 bases between. Germline V CDR1 and CDR2: SGHRS, YFSETQ. The CDR3 DNA follows: TGCGCCAGCAGCTTGTGGGGGGCCCTGAACACTGAAGCTTTCTTT. Protein: CASSLWGALNTEAFF.

This clone was detected only once. The chain is built from TRBV5-1 and TRBJ2-3; a possible D gene is TRBD2 (5 bases). Germline-derived CDR1 and CDR2 are SGHRS and YFSETQ. V lost 2 bases, J lost 2 bases, and 9 bases lay in between. This CDR3 has 14 residues. CDR3 in DNA: TGCGCCAGCAGCTTTGGTAGCGCCACAGATACGCAGTATTTT. Residues: CASSFGSATDTQYF.